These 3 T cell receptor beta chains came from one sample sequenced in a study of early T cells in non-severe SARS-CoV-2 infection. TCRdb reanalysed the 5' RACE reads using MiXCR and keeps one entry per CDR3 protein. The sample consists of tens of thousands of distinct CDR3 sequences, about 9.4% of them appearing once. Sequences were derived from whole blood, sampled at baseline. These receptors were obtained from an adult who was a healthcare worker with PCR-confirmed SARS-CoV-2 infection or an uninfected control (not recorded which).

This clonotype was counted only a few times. CDR3 region: CASSLAASNTDTQYF. The CDR3 DNA follows: TGTGCCAGCAGCCTGGCGGCCAGTAACACAGATACGCAGTATTTT. The chain joins TRBV5-4 to TRBJ2-3; D gene uncertain. Deletions cut 4 bases from V and 2 bases from J, with 14 bases between. CDR1 SGHNT and CDR2 YYREEE come from the germline V gene (reference sequence). This CDR3 spans 15 amino acids.

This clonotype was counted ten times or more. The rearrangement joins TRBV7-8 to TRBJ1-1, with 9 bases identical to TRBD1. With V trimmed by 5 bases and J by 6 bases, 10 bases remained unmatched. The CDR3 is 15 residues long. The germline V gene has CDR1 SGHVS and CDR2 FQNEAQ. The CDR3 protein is CASSQNRGRFPEAFF. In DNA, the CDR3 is TGTGCCAGCAGCCAGAACAGGGGGCGATTCCCTGAAGCTTTCTTT.

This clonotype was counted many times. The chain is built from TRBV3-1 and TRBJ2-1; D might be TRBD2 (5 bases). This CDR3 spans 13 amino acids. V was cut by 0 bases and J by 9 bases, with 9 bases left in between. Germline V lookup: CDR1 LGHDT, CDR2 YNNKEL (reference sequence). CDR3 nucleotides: TGTGCCAGCAGCCAAGAGAGCCGGGGTGAGCAGTTCTTC. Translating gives CASSQESRGEQFF.